One and the same sample provided the 24 T cell receptor beta chains below, sequenced in a study of blood T cell repertoires in COVID-19. Only in-frame clones appear in the TCRdb table, and some are missing; sequencing was by immunoSEQ multiplex PCR. The sample includes 150,000 to 200,000 clones, roughly nine tenths seen only once; the top ten take over 9.5%. The sample comprised peripheral blood. These receptors all come from a woman aged 60-75 years with COVID-19, enrolled during active disease.

The chain employs TRBV7-9 and TRBJ1-5; D is unclear. The CDR3 covers 16 residues. V lost 2 bases to trimming and J lost 2 bases, with 13 bases between them. Germline CDR1 SEHNR, CDR2 FQNEAQ (reference sequence). For the CDR3, the DNA is TGTGCCAGCAGCTTATTGGTCATGGGAGGCAATCAGCCCCAGCATTTT. It is translated as CASSLLVMGGNQPQHF.

The V gene is TRBV5-1, the J gene TRBJ2-2; the match to TRBD1 covers 8 bases. This CDR3 is 17 amino acids long. The germline gives CDR1 SGHRS, CDR2 YFSETQ. Trimming took 2 bases from V and 7 from J; bases not matched to a gene: 13. As DNA, the CDR3 is TGCGCCAGCAGCTTTCAAATCACAGGGGGACGTAACGGGGAGCTGTTTTTT. It codes for CASSFQITGGRNGELFF. Full variable domain (remainder filled in from reference TRBV5-1 and TRBJ2-2): KAGVTQTPRYLIKTRGQQVTLSCSPISGHRSVSWYQQTPGQGLQFLFEYFSETQRNKGNFPGRFSGRQFSNSRSEMNVSTLELGDSALYLCASSFQITGGRNGELFFGEGSRLTVL.

Concerning this clone: A junction boundary mismatches the germline segment, possibly from a read error. The V and J genes are TRBV7-7 and TRBJ2-3; D possibly corresponds to TRBD1 (6 bases). The germline V gene encodes CDR1 SSHAT and CDR2 FNYEAQ (reference sequence). The CDR3 covers 15 residues. DNA of the CDR3: TGTGCTAGCAGCCCACAGGGCGCTAGCACAGATACGCAGTATTTT. As protein: CASSPQGASTDTQYF. The full variable domain, with the rest looked up from reference TRBV7-7 and TRBJ2-3, is GAGVSQSPRYKVTKRGQDVTLRCDPISSHATLYWYQQALGQGPEFLTYFNYEAQPDKSGLPSDRFSAERPEGSISTLTIQRTEQRDSAMYRCASSPQGASTDTQYFGPGTRLTVL.

This chain links TRBV18 with TRBJ1-1; no clear D. This CDR3 region has 14 residues. Germline V CDR1 and CDR2: KGHSH, LQKENI. V gave up 2 bases and J gave up 5 bases, with 12 bases separating them. The CDR3: CASSPVPGGTEAFF. The CDR3 DNA reads as TGTGCCAGCTCACCAGTCCCGGGAGGTACTGAAGCTTTCTTT. Looking up the rest from reference TRBV18 and TRBJ1-1 gives the full variable domain: NAGVMQNPRHLVRRRGQEARLRCSPMKGHSHVYWYRQLPEEGLKFMVYLQKENIIDESGMPKERFSAEFPKEGPSILRIQQVVRGDSAAYFCASSPVPGGTEAFFGQGTRLTVV.

This chain links TRBV7-2 with TRBJ2-7; D might be TRBD1 (5 bases). Germline V lookup: CDR1 SGHTA, CDR2 FQGNSA. The CDR3 has 14 residues. Trimming pared 5 bases from V and 7 bases from J, leaving 18 bases between. The CDR3 spells CASSPQGVGYEQYF. The DNA of the CDR3 is TGTGCCAGCAGCCCCCAAGGGGTAGGATATGAGCAGTACTTC.

V gene TRBV4-1 combines with J gene TRBJ2-1, with TRBD2 matching 7 bases. V lost 5 bases, J lost 0 bases, and 7 bases stayed unmatched. Per the germline V gene, CDR1 is MGHRA and CDR2 is YSYEKL. The CDR3 covers 16 residues. CDR3: CASSSEAGSSYNEQFF. CDR3 sequence (DNA): TGCGCCAGCAGCTCAGAAGCGGGGTCCTCCTACAATGAGCAGTTCTTC.

This chain connects TRBV10-1 to TRBJ2-3; 9 bases align to TRBD2. Trimming cost V 3 bases and J 4 bases; bases outside gene matches: 8. Germline CDR1 WNHNN, CDR2 SYGVQD (reference sequence). The CDR3 runs to 16 residues. CDR3 loop: CASSDGREGLADTQYF. Written as DNA, the CDR3 is TGCGCCAGCAGTGACGGGCGGGAGGGCCTGGCAGATACGCAGTATTTT.

In DNA, the CDR3 is TGTGCCAGCAGCGGAGGGGGCACGCAGTTCTTC. It yields the protein CASSGGGTQFF. The chain is built from TRBV5-4 and TRBJ2-1; maybe TRBD1 (7 bases). V was cut by 4 bases and J by 12 bases, with 11 bases left in between. This CDR3 comprises 11 residues. Germline V gives CDR1 SGHNT, CDR2 YYREEE (reference sequence).

The chain links TRBV5-1 to TRBJ2-7, with a tentative D call TRBD1 (6 bases). The V end was cut by 0 bases, the J end by 7 bases, with 14 bases between. There are 14 residues in the CDR3. Germline V gives CDR1 SGHRS, CDR2 YFSETQ. The CDR3 DNA is TGCGCCAGCAGCTTGGAAGGCAGGGGTATGGAGCAGTACTTC. Translated, it gives CASSLEGRGMEQYF.

The chain joins TRBV6-5 to TRBJ2-7, with D perhaps matching TRBD2 (5 bases). Trimming cost V 7 bases and J 1 base, with 11 bases left between them. CDR3 length equals 13 residues. Germline values: CDR1 MNHEY, CDR2 SVGAGI. CDR3 sequence: CASTETGSYEQYF. The DNA for the CDR3 is TGTGCCAGCACCGAGACGGGATCCTACGAGCAGTACTTC.

This chain links TRBV6-5 with TRBJ1-2; no clear D gene. Trimming stripped 0 bases from V and 0 bases from J, with 5 bases between. The CDR3 is 14 amino acids. Germline V gene lookup returns CDR1 MNHEY and CDR2 SVGAGI. The CDR3: CASSYSSANYGYTF. CDR3 coding DNA: TGTGCCAGCAGTTACTCGTCCGCTAACTATGGCTACACCTTC.

The sample holds one count of this clone. The gene calls are TRBV19 and TRBJ1-1; D ambiguous. V was shortened by 5 bases and J by 3 bases, with 7 bases between the two germline ends. Looked up from germline, CDR1 is LNHDA and CDR2 is SQIVND (reference sequence). The CDR3 consists of 12 residues. Here the CDR3 reads CASSGQYTEAFF. The DNA of the CDR3 is TGTGCCAGTAGTGGTCAGTACACTGAAGCTTTCTTT.

This sequence joins TRBV5-1 and TRBJ2-7; no clear D gene. Germline lookup yields CDR1 SGHRS and CDR2 YFSETQ. The CDR3 contains 14 residues. V was pared by 2 bases and J by 0 bases, with 9 bases between. CDR3 sequence: CASSLIPSSYEQYF. Written as DNA, the CDR3 is TGCGCCAGCAGCTTAATCCCTTCCTCCTACGAGCAGTACTTC.

The rearrangement joins TRBV9 to TRBJ2-7; TRBD1 matches at 9 bases. The length of the CDR3 is 14 residues. J gave up 4 bases and V 4 bases, and 6 bases lay outside the gene matches. Germline CDR1 and CDR2: SGDLS and YYNGEE. The chain's CDR3 is CASSSRDRDYEQYF. Here the CDR3 DNA reads TGTGCCAGCAGCTCCCGGGACAGGGATTACGAGCAGTACTTC.

With respect to this clone: The junction differs from germline at one of its ends, possibly a read error. This chain links TRBV19 with TRBJ2-5, with 11 bases that match TRBD2. The CDR3 is 16 residues long. In germline, CDR1 is LNHDA, CDR2 SQIVND (reference sequence). CDR3 coding DNA: TGTGCCAGTAGCATAGTGGGGACTAGCGGACAAGAGACCCAGTACTTC. Its translation: CASSIVGTSGQETQYF.

J is TRBJ2-2 and V is TRBV3-1 (or the pseudogene TRBV3-2); tentative D call: TRBD1 (6 bases). The V and J ends lost 4 bases and 8 bases respectively, with 20 bases between them. This CDR3 has 16 amino acids. The V gene's germline CDR1 is LGHDT and CDR2 YNNKEL (reference sequence). The chain's CDR3 is CASSRPLGAGAGELFF. The DNA of the CDR3 is TGTGCCAGCAGCCGCCCCCTGGGGGCCGGGGCAGGGGAGCTGTTTTTT.

The genes are TRBV5-1 and TRBJ2-7; 7 nucleotides align to TRBD1. The V gene's germline CDR1 is SGHRS and CDR2 YFSETQ. J gave up 1 base and V 3 bases, and 7 bases lay outside the gene matches. The CDR3 spans 15 residues. The CDR3 reads CASSSTPDRSYEQYF. The CDR3 DNA reads as TGCGCCAGCAGCTCGACCCCGGACAGGTCCTACGAGCAGTACTTC.

This chain links TRBV7-2 with TRBJ1-3, with 12 bases matching TRBD1. Germline V gene lookup returns CDR1 SGHTA and CDR2 FQGNSA. The CDR3 runs 16 residues. The V gene end was trimmed by 4 bases and the J gene end by 0 bases; junction bases not matched to a gene: 1. The CDR3: CASSSGQGASGNTIYF. CDR3 in DNA: TGTGCCAGCAGCTCGGGACAGGGGGCCTCTGGAAACACCATATATTTT. Full variable domain (outside the CDR3, taken from reference TRBV7-2 and TRBJ1-3): GAGVSQSPSNKVTEKGKDVELRCDPISGHTALYWYRQSLGQGLEFLIYFQGNSAPDKSGLPSDRFSAERTGGSVSTLTIQRTQQEDSAVYLCASSSGQGASGNTIYFGEGSWLTVV.

The V call is TRBV7-2, the J call TRBJ1-5; TRBD1 is a possible D gene (6 bases). There are 15 residues in the CDR3. Trimming cost V 3 bases and J 3 bases, with 12 bases left between them. CDR1 is SGHTA, CDR2 FQGNSA, per germline. CDR3 nucleotide sequence: TGTGCCAGCAGCTTTGGCAGGGGAGACAATCAGCCCCAGCATTTT. This encodes CASSFGRGDNQPQHF.

The V gene is TRBV3-1 (or the pseudogene TRBV3-2), the J gene TRBJ2-1; D unresolved. The length of the CDR3 is 13 residues. Trimming removed 4 bases from V and 12 bases from J, with 16 bases in between. Looked up from germline, CDR1 is LGHDT and CDR2 is YNNKEL (reference sequence). CDR3 sequence reads: CASSPSRLQGQFF. The DNA of the CDR3 is TGTGCCAGCAGCCCTTCCCGACTGCAAGGGCAGTTCTTC.

The rearrangement joins TRBV5-4 to TRBJ2-1, with 10 bases aligning to TRBD2. This CDR3 spans 15 amino acids. From germline, CDR1 is SGHNT and CDR2 YYREEE (reference sequence). Trimming removed 4 bases from V and 7 bases from J; junction bases left unmatched: 8. The CDR3 loop is CASSLSGRARNEQFF. CDR3 nucleotides: TGTGCCAGCAGCCTCAGCGGGAGGGCACGAAATGAGCAGTTCTTC.

Regarding this clone: Other DNA sequences in the same sample also yield this CDR3. This chain joins TRBV30 and TRBJ2-7; D gene uncertain. This CDR3 has 11 amino acids. Between the trimmed V and J ends, which lost 3 bases and 2 bases, there was a span of 5 bases. Germline V gene sequence: CDR1 GTSNPN, CDR2 SVGIG (reference sequence). CDR3 in DNA: TGTGCCTGGAGCGTTACCTACGAGCAGTACTTC. Translated, it gives CAWSVTYEQYF.

This chain joins TRBV6-4 and TRBJ2-2, with D perhaps TRBD2 (6 bases). Germline-derived CDR1 and CDR2 are MRHNA and SNTAGT. CDR3 length: 20 residues. Trimming cost V 6 bases and J 1 base, with 27 bases left between them. CDR3 nucleotide sequence: TGTGCCAGCAGAAAGGAAGGTGAGGGTAGCGGACTTTTGAACACCGGGGAGCTGTTTTTT. Translation gives CASRKEGEGSGLLNTGELFF.

V is TRBV6-5 and J is TRBJ2-7, with D perhaps TRBD1 (5 bases). The CDR3 length is 12 residues. V gave up 6 bases and J gave up 3 bases, with 9 bases separating them. Germline-derived CDR1 and CDR2 are MNHEY and SVGAGI. For the CDR3, the DNA is TGTGCCAGCAGGGTAGGGGACTACGAGCAGTACTTC. It yields the protein CASRVGDYEQYF.